This T cell receptor beta chain derives from a study of post-analysis software for immune sequencing data. Unique molecular identifiers were built into the TCR beta cDNA libraries. TCRdb fed the PCR reads into MiXCR, producing one record per CDR3 protein. The sample holds 740,000 or so distinct CDR3 sequences; about 50% are singletons and the top ten take 4.6%. V shed 1 base and J 11 bases; nucleotides not matched to a gene: 14. The CDR3 runs to 16 residues. Germline CDR1 and CDR2: SGHVS and FNYEAQ. Overall study findings and caveats: Patients used about 5 TRBV segments, including TRBV5-6, TRBV5-1 and TRBV20-1, more often than controls.

Regarding this clonotype: The antigen remains undetermined.

The receptor was isolated from a girl aged 5 to 17 with multiple sclerosis. The sequenced sample consisted of blood. The chain joins TRBV7-6 to TRBJ2-5; TRBD1 agrees at 9 bases. The CDR3 loop reads CASSLGTGGKYNEQYF. The CDR3, as DNA: TGTGCCAGCAGCTTAGGAACAGGGGGCAAATACAATGAGCAGTACTTC.